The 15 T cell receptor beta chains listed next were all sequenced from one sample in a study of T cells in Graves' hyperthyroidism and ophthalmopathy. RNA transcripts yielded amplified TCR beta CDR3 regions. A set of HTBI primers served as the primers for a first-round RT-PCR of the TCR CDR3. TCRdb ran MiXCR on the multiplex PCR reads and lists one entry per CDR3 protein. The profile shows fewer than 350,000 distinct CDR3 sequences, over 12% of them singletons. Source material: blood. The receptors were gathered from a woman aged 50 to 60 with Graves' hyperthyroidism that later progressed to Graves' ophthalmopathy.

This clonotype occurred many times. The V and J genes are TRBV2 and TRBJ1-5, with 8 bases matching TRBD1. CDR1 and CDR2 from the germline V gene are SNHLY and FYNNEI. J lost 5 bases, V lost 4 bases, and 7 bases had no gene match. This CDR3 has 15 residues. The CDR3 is CASSGTPTGDQPQHF. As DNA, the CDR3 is TGTGCCAGCAGTGGGACCCCGACAGGGGATCAGCCCCAGCATTTT.

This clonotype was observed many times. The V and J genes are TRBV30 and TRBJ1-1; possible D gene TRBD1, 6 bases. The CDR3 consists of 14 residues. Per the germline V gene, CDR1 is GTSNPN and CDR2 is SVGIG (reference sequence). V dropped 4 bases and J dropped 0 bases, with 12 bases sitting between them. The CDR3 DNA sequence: TGTGCCTGGAATAAGGGGGAGATGAACACTGAAGCTTTCTTT. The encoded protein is CAWNKGEMNTEAFF.

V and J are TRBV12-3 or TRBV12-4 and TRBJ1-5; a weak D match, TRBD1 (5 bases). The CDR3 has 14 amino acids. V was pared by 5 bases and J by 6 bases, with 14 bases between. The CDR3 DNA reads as TGTGCCAGCAGTGCTATTCAGGGATTTCAGCCCCAGCATTTT. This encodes CASSAIQGFQPQHF.

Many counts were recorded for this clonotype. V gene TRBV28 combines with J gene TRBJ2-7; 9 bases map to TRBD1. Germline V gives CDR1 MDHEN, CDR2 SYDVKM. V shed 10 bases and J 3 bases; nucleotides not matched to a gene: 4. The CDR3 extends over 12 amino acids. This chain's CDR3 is CATGTGYYEQYF. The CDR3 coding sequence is TGTGCCACCGGGACAGGGTACTACGAGCAGTACTTC.

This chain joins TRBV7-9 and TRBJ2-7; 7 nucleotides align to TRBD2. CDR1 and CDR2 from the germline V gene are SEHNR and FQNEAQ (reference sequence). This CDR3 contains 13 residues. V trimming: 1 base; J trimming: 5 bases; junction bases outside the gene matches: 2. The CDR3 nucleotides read TGTGCCAGCAGCTTAGTACGGGGGGACGAGCAGTACTTC. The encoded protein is CASSLVRGDEQYF.

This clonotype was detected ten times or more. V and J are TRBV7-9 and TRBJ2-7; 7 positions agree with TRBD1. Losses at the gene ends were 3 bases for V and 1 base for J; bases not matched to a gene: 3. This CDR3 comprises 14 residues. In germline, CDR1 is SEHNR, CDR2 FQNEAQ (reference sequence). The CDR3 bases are TGTGCCAGCAGCTTGGACAGGACTTCCTACGAGCAGTACTTC. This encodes CASSLDRTSYEQYF.

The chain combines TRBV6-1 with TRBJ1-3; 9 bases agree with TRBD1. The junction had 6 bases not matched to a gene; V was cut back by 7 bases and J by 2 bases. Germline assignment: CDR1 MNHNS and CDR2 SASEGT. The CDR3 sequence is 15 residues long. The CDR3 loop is CASTPDRGTGNTIYF. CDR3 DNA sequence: TGTGCCAGCACCCCCGACAGGGGGACTGGAAACACCATATATTTT.

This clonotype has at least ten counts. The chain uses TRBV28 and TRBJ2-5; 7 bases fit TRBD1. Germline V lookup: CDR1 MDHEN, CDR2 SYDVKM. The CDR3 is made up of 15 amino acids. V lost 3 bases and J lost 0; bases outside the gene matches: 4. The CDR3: CASSFLQGNQETQYF. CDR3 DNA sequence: TGTGCCAGCAGTTTCCTACAGGGGAACCAAGAGACCCAGTACTTC.

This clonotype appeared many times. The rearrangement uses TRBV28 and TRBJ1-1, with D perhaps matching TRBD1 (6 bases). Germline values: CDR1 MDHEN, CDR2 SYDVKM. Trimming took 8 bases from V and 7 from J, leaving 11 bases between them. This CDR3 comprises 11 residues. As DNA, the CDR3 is TGTGCCAGCCACCGACAGGATGAAGCTTTCTTT. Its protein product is CASHRQDEAFF.

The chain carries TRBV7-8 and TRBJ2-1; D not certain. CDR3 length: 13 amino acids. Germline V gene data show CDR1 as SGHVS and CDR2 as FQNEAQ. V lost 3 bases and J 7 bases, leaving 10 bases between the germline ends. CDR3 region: CASSFAAANEQFF. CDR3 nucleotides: TGTGCCAGCAGCTTTGCGGCCGCAAATGAGCAGTTCTTC.

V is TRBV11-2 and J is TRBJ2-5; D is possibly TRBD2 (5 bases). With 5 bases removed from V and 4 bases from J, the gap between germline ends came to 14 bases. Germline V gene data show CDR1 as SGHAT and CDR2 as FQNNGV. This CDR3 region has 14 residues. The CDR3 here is CASSPMVAGETQYF. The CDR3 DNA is TGTGCCAGCAGCCCTATGGTGGCGGGAGAGACCCAGTACTTC.

CDR3 DNA: TGCGCCAGCAGCCATCACACCCGGGACAGGGTGTATCAGCCCCAGCATTTT. Encoded protein: CASSHHTRDRVYQPQHF. The chain is built from TRBV4-1 and TRBJ1-5; 9 nucleotides agree with TRBD1. Losses at the gene ends were 3 bases for V and 5 bases for J; bases not matched to a gene: 11. The CDR3 sequence is 17 residues long. Germline V gene sequence: CDR1 MGHRA, CDR2 YSYEKL.

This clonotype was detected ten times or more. Here the CDR3 reads CATSDTTSGIYEQYF. For the CDR3, the DNA is TGTGCCACCAGTGATACTACTAGCGGGATCTACGAGCAGTACTTC. The chain links TRBV24-1 to TRBJ2-7, with 10 positions matching TRBD2. The germline V gene encodes CDR1 KGHDR and CDR2 SFDVKD. The CDR3 length is 15 residues. J lost 3 bases, V lost 3 bases, and 4 bases had no gene match.

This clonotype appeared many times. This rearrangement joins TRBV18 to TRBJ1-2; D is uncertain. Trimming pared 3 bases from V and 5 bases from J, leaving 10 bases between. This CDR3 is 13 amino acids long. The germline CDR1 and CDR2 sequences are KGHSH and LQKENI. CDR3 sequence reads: CASSPEQSYGYTF. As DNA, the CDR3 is TGTGCCAGCTCACCCGAACAGTCATATGGCTACACCTTC.

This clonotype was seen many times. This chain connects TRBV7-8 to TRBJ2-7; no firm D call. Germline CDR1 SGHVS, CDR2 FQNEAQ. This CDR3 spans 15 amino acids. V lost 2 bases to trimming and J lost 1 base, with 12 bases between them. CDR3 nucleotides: TGTGCCAGCAGCTTAATGGCCTACGCGTCCTACGAGCAGTACTTC. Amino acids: CASSLMAYASYEQYF.